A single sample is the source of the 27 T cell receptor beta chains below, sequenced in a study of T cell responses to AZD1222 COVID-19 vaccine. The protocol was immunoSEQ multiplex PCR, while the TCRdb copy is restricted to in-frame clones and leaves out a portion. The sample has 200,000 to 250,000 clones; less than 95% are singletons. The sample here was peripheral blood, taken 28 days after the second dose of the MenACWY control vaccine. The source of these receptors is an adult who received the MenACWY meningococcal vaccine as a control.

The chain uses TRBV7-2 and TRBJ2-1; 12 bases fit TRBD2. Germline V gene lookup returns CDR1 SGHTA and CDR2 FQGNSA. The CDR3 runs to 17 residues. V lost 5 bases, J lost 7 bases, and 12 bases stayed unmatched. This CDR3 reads CASSQIRSSGGANEQFF. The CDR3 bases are TGTGCCAGCAGCCAGATTAGGTCTAGCGGGGGGGCAAATGAGCAGTTCTTC.

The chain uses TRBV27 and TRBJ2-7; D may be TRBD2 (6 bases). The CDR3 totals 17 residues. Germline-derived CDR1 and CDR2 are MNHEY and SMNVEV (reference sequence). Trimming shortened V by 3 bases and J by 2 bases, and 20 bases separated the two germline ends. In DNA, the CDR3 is TGTGCCAGCAGTTTTTCGGCGCTAGCGAGTAATCCCTACGAGCAGTACTTC. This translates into CASSFSALASNPYEQYF.

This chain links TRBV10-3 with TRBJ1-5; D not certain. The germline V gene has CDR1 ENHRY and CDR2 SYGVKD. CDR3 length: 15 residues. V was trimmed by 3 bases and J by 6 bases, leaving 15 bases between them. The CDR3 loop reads CAISDHDLASQPQHF. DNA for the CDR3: TGTGCCATCAGTGATCACGACCTGGCGAGTCAGCCCCAGCATTTT.

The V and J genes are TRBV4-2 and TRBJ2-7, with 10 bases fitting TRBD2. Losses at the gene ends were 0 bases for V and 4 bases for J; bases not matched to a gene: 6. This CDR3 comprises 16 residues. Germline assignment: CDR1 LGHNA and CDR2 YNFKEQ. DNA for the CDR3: TGTGCCAGCAGCCAAGATCGGGCTAGCGGGAGTTACGAGCAGTACTTC. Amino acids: CASSQDRASGSYEQYF.

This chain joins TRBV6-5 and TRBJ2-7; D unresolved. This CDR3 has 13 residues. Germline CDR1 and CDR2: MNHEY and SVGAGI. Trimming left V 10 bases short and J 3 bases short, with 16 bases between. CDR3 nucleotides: TGTGCCACCCGGATTGGGCAGATCTACGAGCAGTACTTC. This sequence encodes CATRIGQIYEQYF.

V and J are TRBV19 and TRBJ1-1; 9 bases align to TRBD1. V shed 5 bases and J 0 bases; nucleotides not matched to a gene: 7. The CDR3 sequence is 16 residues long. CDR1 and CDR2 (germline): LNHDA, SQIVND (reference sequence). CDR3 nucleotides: TGTGCCAGTAGTTTTCTAGGGACAGGGCTGAACACTGAAGCTTTCTTT. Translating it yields CASSFLGTGLNTEAFF.

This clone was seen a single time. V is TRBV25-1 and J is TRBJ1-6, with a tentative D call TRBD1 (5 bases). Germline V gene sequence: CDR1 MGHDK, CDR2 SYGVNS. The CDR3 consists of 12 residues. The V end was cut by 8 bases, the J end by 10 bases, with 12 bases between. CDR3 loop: CASGGSGSPLHF. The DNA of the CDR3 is TGTGCCAGCGGGGGTAGTGGATCACCCCTCCACTTT.

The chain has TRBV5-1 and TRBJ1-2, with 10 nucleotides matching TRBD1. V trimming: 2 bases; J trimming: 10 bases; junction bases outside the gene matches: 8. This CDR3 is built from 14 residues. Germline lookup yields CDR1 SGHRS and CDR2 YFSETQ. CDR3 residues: CASSLGPGQGNYTF. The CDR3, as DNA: TGCGCCAGCAGCTTAGGGCCGGGACAGGGGAACTACACCTTC.

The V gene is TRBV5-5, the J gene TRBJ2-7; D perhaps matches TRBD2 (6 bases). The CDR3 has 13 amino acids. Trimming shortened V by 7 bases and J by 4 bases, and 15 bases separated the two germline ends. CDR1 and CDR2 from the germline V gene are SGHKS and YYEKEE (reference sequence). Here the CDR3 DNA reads TGTGCCAGCGCACGGGCAGGGACTTACGAGCAGTACTTC. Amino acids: CASARAGTYEQYF.

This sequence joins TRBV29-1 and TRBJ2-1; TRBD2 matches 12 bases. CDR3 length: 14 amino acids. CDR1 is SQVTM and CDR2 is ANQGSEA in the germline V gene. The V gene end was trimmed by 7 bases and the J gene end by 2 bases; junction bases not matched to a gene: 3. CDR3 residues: CSARTSGTYNEQFF. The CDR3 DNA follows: TGCAGCGCCCGGACTAGCGGGACCTACAATGAGCAGTTCTTC.

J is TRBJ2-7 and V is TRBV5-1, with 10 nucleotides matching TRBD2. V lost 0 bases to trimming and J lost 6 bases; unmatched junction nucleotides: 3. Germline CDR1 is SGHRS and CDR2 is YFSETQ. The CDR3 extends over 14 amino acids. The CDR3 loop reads CASSLGLAGVEQYF. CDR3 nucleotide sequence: TGCGCCAGCAGCTTGGGTCTAGCGGGAGTCGAGCAGTACTTC. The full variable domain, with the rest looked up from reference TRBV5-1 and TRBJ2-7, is KAGVTQTPRYLIKTRGQQVTLSCSPISGHRSVSWYQQTPGQGLQFLFEYFSETQRNKGNFPGRFSGRQFSNSRSEMNVSTLELGDSALYLCASSLGLAGVEQYFGPGTRLTVT.

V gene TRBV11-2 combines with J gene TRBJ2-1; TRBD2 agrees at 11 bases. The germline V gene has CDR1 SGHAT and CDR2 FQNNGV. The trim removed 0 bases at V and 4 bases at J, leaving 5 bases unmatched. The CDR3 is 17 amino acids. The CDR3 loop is CASSLELLAGGYNEQFF. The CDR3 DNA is TGTGCCAGCAGCTTAGAACTGCTAGCGGGGGGTTACAATGAGCAGTTCTTC.

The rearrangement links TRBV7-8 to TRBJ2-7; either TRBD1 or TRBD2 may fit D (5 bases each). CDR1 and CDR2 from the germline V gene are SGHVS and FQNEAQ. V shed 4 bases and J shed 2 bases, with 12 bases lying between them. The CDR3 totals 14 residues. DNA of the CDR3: TGTGCCAGCAGCTACCGGGACGGAGCCTACGAGCAGTACTTC. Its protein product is CASSYRDGAYEQYF.

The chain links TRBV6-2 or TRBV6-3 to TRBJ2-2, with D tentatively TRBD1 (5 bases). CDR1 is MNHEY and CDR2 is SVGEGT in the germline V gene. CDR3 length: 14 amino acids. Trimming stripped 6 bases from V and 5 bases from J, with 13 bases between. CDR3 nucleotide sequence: TGTGCCAGCAGCCAAACGACAGAGACCGGGGAGCTGTTTTTT. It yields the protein CASSQTTETGELFF.

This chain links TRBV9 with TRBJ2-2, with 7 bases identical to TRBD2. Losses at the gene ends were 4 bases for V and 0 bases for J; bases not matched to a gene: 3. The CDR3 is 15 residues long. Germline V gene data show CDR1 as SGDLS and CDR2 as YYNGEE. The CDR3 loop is CASSPAGTNTGELFF. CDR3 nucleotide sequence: TGTGCCAGCAGCCCAGCGGGGACGAACACCGGGGAGCTGTTTTTT.

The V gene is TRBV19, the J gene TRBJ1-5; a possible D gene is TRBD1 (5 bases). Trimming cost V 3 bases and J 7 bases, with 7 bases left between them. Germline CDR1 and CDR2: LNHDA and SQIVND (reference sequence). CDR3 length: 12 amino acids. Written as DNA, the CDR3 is TGTGCCAGTAGTATTAGGGGACAGCCCCAGCATTTT. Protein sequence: CASSIRGQPQHF.

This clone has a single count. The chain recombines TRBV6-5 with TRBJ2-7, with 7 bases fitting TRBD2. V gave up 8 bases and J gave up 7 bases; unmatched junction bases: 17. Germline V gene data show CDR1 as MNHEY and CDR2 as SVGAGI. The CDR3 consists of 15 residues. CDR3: CASLQRGDVVREQYF. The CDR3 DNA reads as TGTGCCAGCCTCCAACGGGGGGACGTAGTCCGAGAGCAGTACTTC.

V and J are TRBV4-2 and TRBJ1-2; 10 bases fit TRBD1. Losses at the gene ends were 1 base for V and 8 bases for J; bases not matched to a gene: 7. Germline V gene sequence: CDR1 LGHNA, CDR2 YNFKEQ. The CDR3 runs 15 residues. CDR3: CASSQGGQGEWGYTF. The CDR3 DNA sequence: TGTGCCAGCAGCCAAGGAGGACAGGGGGAGTGGGGCTACACCTTC.

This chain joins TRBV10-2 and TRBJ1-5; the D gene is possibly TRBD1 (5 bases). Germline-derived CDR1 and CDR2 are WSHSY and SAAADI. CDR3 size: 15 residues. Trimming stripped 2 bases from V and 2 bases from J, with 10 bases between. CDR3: CASSEGRDGNQPQHF. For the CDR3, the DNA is TGCGCCAGCAGTGAGGGCAGGGACGGCAATCAGCCCCAGCATTTT.

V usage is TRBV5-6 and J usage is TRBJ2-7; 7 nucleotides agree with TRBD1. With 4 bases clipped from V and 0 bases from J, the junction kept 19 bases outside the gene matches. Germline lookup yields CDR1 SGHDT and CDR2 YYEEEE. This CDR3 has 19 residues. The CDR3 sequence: CASSGMYTGTAVSSYEQYF. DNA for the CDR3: TGTGCCAGCAGCGGGATGTATACCGGGACAGCCGTGAGCTCCTACGAGCAGTACTTC.

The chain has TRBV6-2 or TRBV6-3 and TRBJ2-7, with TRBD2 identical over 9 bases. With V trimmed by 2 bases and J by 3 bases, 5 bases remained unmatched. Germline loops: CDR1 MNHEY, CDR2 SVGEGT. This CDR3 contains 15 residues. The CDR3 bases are TGTGCCAGCAGTTACCCCGGCGGGGGGGGCTACGAGCAGTACTTC. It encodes CASSYPGGGGYEQYF.

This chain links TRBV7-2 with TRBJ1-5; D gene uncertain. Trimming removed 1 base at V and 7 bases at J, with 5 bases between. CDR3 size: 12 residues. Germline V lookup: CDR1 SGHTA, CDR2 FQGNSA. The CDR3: CASSLDAQPQHF. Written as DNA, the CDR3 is TGTGCCAGCAGCTTAGACGCGCAGCCCCAGCATTTT. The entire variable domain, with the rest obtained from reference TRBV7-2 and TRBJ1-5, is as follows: GAGVSQSPSNKVTEKGKDVELRCDPISGHTALYWYRQSLGQGLEFLIYFQGNSAPDKSGLPSDRFSAERTGGSVSTLTIQRTQQEDSAVYLCASSLDAQPQHFGDGTRLSIL.

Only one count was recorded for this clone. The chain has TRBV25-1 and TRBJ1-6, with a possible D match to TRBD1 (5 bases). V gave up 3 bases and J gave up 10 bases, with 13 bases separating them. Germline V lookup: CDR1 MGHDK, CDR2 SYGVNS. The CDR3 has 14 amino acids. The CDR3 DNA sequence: TGTGCCAGCAGTGATGCAGGGTTGGGGTCACCCCTCCACTTT. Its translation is CASSDAGLGSPLHF.

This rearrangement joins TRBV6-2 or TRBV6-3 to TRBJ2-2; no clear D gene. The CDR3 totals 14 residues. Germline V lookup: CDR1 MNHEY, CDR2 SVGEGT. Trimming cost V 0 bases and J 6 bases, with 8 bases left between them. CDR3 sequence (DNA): TGTGCCAGCAGTTACTCGCTGACGGCCGGGGAGCTGTTTTTT. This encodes CASSYSLTAGELFF.

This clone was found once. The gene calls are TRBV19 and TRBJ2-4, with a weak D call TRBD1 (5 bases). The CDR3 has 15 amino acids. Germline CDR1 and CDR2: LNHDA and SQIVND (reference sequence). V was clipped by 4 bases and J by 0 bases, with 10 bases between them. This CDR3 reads CASSTMTEAKNIQYF. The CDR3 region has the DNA TGTGCCAGTAGTACGATGACAGAAGCCAAAAACATTCAGTACTTC. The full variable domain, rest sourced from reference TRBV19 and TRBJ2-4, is DGGITQSPKYLFRKEGQNVTLSCEQNLNHDAMYWYRQDPGQGLRLIYYSQIVNDFQKGDIAEGYSVSREKKESFPLTVTSAQKNPTAFYLCASSTMTEAKNIQYFGAGTRLSVL.

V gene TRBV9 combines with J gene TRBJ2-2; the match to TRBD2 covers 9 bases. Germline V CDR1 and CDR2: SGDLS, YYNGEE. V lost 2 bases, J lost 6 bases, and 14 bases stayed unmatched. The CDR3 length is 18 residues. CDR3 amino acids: CASSVGLAGSNKPGELFF. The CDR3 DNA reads TGTGCCAGCAGCGTCGGGCTAGCGGGGTCTAACAAGCCCGGGGAGCTGTTTTTT.

The CDR3 sequence is CASIPEGLAGDTQYF. The CDR3 nucleotides read TGCGCCAGCATCCCTGAGGGACTAGCGGGAGATACGCAGTATTTT. The chain recombines TRBV5-1 with TRBJ2-3; 12 bases align to TRBD2. Germline lookup yields CDR1 SGHRS and CDR2 YFSETQ. This CDR3 comprises 15 residues. The V and J ends lost 6 bases and 5 bases, in that order; junction bases with no gene match: 7.